This record covers a single T cell receptor (beta chain). Trimming cost V 5 bases and J 3 bases; bases outside gene matches: 12. Germline CDR1 reads MNHEY; CDR2 reads SVGEGT. The CDR3 extends over 18 amino acids. These data belong to a study of blood T cell repertoires in COVID-19. The authors' processing: Amplification of reference gene primers provided the estimated nucleated cell counts. The method was immunoSEQ multiplex PCR; TCRdb's version includes in-frame clones alone and lacks a portion of them. V, J and clone size were drawn from that table, and D and trimming were deduced from the DNA. The data show 130,000 or so clones, with approximately 83% seen just once and around 1.5% held by the top ten.

Sequencing was performed on peripheral blood. The chain combines TRBV6-2 or TRBV6-3 with TRBJ2-2; 10 bases are shared with TRBD2. The clonotype originates from a human donor in a cohort sampled during active COVID-19. Here the CDR3 DNA reads TGTGCCAGCAGTGATCGAAGCGGGAGGGCCCTCGACACCGGGGAGCTGTTTTTT. This codes for CASSDRSGRALDTGELFF.